This T cell receptor (beta chain) was sequenced for a study of response to subunit inactivated influenza vaccine. TCRdb recomputed calls from the RT-PCR reads with MiXCR, one row per CDR3 protein. The data contain approximately 490,000 distinct CDR3 sequences, approximately 7.7% of them singletons. About this clonotype itself: Its target is unknown.

General study results and limits: The authors offered the suggestion that each seasonal influenza vaccination recruits few new T cells.

Germline loops: CDR1 MNHNS, CDR2 SASEGT. CDR3 length: 18 residues. V was clipped by 6 bases and J by 1 base, with 24 bases between them. The input for sequencing was PBMCs from blood, taken approximately 25 months after vaccination. The chain is built from TRBV6-1 and TRBJ2-5; tentatively, D is TRBD1 (5 bases). The sequence came from a man between 50 and 75 years old who received an inactivated influenza vaccine. The CDR3 loop reads CASRQGAGRLRAQETQYF. The CDR3 nucleotides read TGTGCCAGCAGACAAGGGGCCGGACGTCTCCGGGCCCAAGAGACCCAGTACTTC.